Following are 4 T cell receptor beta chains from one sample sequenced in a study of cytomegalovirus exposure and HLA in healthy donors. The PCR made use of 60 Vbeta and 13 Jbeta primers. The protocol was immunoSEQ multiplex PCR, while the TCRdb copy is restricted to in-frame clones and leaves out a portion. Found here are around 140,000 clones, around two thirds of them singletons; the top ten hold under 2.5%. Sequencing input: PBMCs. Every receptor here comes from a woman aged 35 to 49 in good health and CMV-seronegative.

The CDR3 DNA reads TGTGCCAGCAGCCCCTCAAGGACAGGAGCCTACACTGAAGCTTTCTTT. Protein product: CASSPSRTGAYTEAFF. The chain carries TRBV7-8 and TRBJ1-1, with 7 bases identical to TRBD1. V dropped 5 bases and J dropped 3; count of bases not matched to a gene: 12. CDR1 and CDR2 (germline): SGHVS, FQNEAQ. The CDR3 length is 16 residues.

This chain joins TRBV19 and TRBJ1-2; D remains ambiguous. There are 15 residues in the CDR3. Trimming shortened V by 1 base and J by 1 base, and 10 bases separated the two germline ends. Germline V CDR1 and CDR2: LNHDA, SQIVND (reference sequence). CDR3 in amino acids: CASSIVGIYNYGYTF. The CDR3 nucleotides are TGTGCCAGTAGTATAGTCGGGATCTATAACTATGGCTACACCTTC. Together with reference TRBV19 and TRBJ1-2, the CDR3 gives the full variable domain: DGGITQSPKYLFRKEGQNVTLSCEQNLNHDAMYWYRQDPGQGLRLIYYSQIVNDFQKGDIAEGYSVSREKKESFPLTVTSAQKNPTAFYLCASSIVGIYNYGYTFGSGTRLTVV.

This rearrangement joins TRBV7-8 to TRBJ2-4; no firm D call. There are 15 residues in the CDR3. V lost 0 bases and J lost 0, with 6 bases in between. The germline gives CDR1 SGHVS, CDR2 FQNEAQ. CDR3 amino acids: CASSLAHLAKNIQYF. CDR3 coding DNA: TGTGCCAGCAGCTTAGCCCATTTAGCCAAAAACATTCAGTACTTC.

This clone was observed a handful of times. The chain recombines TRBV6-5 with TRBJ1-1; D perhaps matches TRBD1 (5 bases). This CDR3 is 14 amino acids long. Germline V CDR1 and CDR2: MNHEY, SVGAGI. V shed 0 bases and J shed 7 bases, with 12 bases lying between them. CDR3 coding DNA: TGTGCCAGCAGTTACTCGACGACCCAGGGTGAAGCTTTCTTT. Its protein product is CASSYSTTQGEAFF.